Listed here is a single T cell receptor (beta chain). Its specificity is not known. Trimming stripped 6 bases from V and 0 bases from J, with 12 bases between. CDR3 length equals 15 residues. The V gene's germline CDR1 is MGHRA and CDR2 YSYEKL. Data came from immunoSEQ multiplex PCR; TCRdb stores just in-frame clones and leaves some out. The table has millions of clones, approximately 94% seen once. These data originate in a study of shared clonotypes between healthy human individuals. Naivety among CD8 cells was defined by CD45RO negativity and positive CCR7 selection, thereby excluding terminally differentiated effector memory CD45RA+ cells. Study-wide results and caveats: Expectations were that clonotype sharing among donors would be affected by sequencing depth.

The sequenced sample was naive CD8+ T cells sorted from blood. The sequence was obtained from a man aged 18 to 29 in good health. The chain recombines TRBV4-1 with TRBJ1-3, with D hard to call. CDR3 coding DNA: TGCGCCAGCAGTCATGGGAGGGACTCTGGAAACACCATATATTTT. Its translation is CASSHGRDSGNTIYF.